By frequency, the clone carrying this T cell receptor (beta chain) is medium-sized. Its antigen is not identified. Carrying UMI labels, the TRB cDNA libraries were prepared through 5' RACE. TCRdb re-called the 5' RACE reads; one entry per CDR3 protein, DNA not given. The listing records 45,000 to 60,000 distinct CDR3 sequences. This sample stems from a study of CXCR3-negative and CXCR3-positive naive CD8 T cells. Study-wide findings and caveats: Surface CD5 was comparable between naive subsets; TCR strength was inferred from TRB CDR3 properties. PBMCs showed partially decreased CXCR3 expression after cryopreservation, and most assays used fresh PBMCs.

The germline gives CDR1 MGHDK, CDR2 SYGVNS. This CDR3 contains 15 residues. The TCR sequence derives from a human donor in good health. Some clones in this sample may be carry-over from other donors' samples. Material: memory CD8+ T cells from blood. V and J are TRBV25-1 and TRBJ2-1; TCRdb proposes TRBD1, but this gene call is untestable without DNA. The CDR3 loop is CASSATDSLYNEQFF.